These 26 T cell receptor beta chains share one sample of origin, sequenced in a study of post-analysis software for immune sequencing data. cDNA libraries for TCR beta contained unique molecular identifiers. TCRdb re-called the PCR reads through MiXCR, storing one row per CDR3 protein. Among 430,000 or so distinct CDR3 sequences listed, about 39% were seen once. No antigen has been assigned to these receptors. Study-level results: TRBV segments more frequent in patients than in controls numbered roughly five and included TRBV5-6, TRBV5-1 and TRBV20-1.

Sequenced input: blood. Every receptor here comes from a girl aged 2-9 years with multiple sclerosis.

This clonotype appeared a few times. This chain uses TRBV28 with TRBJ1-2; 8 bases line up with TRBD1. The CDR3 has 14 residues. V lost 6 bases and J lost 3; bases outside the gene matches: 6. CDR1 is MDHEN, CDR2 SYDVKM, per germline. The CDR3 coding sequence is TGTGCCAGCAGCCCGGACAGGGATTACTATGGCTACACCTTC. Its protein is CASSPDRDYYGYTF.

There are a few counts of this clonotype. The J gene is TRBJ2-4, the V gene TRBV20-1; TRBD1 matches 7 bases. The end of the DNA fits TRBJ2-7 better, so the J call may be wrong. There are 13 residues in the CDR3. Germline CDR1 DFQATT, CDR2 SNEGSKA (reference sequence). The CDR3 DNA reads as TGCAGTGCTCTCCGGGACAGCCGGAACGAGCAGTACTTC. Its translation is CSALRDSRNEQYF.

The rearrangement uses TRBV28 and TRBJ2-7, with unresolved D. The CDR3 spans 14 residues. Trimming shortened V by 5 bases and J by 2 bases, and 13 bases separated the two germline ends. Germline V gene sequence: CDR1 MDHEN, CDR2 SYDVKM. The CDR3 sequence: CASSPDFTPYEQYF. Here the CDR3 DNA reads TGTGCCAGCAGTCCAGACTTCACCCCCTACGAGCAGTACTTC.

This clonotype was counted a few times. The rearrangement uses TRBV28 and TRBJ2-3; TRBD1 matches at 8 bases. The CDR3 length is 16 residues. V lost 2 bases, J lost 1 base, and 5 bases stayed unmatched. Per the germline V gene, CDR1 is MDHEN and CDR2 is SYDVKM. CDR3 coding DNA: TGTGCCAGCAGTTTACTGCAGGGGGCTGGCACAGATACGCAGTATTTT. Its translation is CASSLLQGAGTDTQYF. Full variable domain (remainder filled in from reference TRBV28 and TRBJ2-3): DVKVTQSSRYLVKRTGEKVFLECVQDMDHENMFWYRQDPGLGLRLIYFSYDVKMKEKGDIPEGYSVSREKKERFSLILESASTNQTSMYLCASSLLQGAGTDTQYFGPGTRLTVL.

Of note for this clonotype: A much larger clone lies a single base off, so this may be a read error. CDR3 in DNA: TGCAACGTTGCCGGGCTGAGCTCCTACAATGAGCAGTTCTTC. Amino acid sequence: CNVAGLSSYNEQFF. The chain couples TRBV29-1 to TRBJ2-1; no firm D call. CDR3 length: 14 amino acids. Germline CDR1 and CDR2: SQVTM and ANQGSEA.

Only a few counts were recorded for this clonotype. The rearrangement uses TRBV20-1 and TRBJ2-7; D is tentatively TRBD1 or TRBD2 (5 bases each). V was trimmed by 4 bases and J by 7 bases, leaving 17 bases between them. The V gene's germline CDR1 is DFQATT and CDR2 SNEGSKA (reference sequence). This CDR3 contains 13 residues. CDR3 loop: CSAIRGTVGEQYF. CDR3 DNA: TGCAGTGCTATCCGGGGCACCGTGGGTGAGCAGTACTTC.

This clonotype came up a few times. The chain employs TRBV15 and TRBJ1-2, with D hard to call. From germline, CDR1 is LNHNV and CDR2 YYDKDF (reference sequence). V shed 6 bases and J shed 4 bases, with 12 bases lying between them. The CDR3 consists of 13 residues. CDR3 protein: CATSFLLSYGYTF. Written as DNA, the CDR3 is TGTGCCACCAGTTTTTTACTGAGCTATGGCTACACCTTC.

The V and J genes are TRBV13 and TRBJ2-7; 9 nucleotides agree with TRBD2. CDR1 and CDR2 (germline): PRHDT, FYEKMQ (reference sequence). The V gene end was trimmed by 3 bases and the J gene end by 3 bases; junction bases not matched to a gene: 3. This CDR3 spans 14 amino acids. CDR3 sequence: CASSLTSGYYEQYF. CDR3 DNA: TGTGCCAGCAGCTTGACTAGCGGATACTACGAGCAGTACTTC.

The sample holds a few counts of this clonotype. The CDR3 reads CAISESGGPGGNEQFF. The DNA for the CDR3 is TGTGCCATCAGTGAGTCGGGGGGGCCCGGGGGGAATGAGCAGTTCTTC. This chain connects TRBV10-3 to TRBJ2-1; D may be TRBD2 (7 bases). This CDR3 is 16 amino acids long. The germline V gene has CDR1 ENHRY and CDR2 SYGVKD. V lost 0 bases to trimming and J lost 7 bases, with 16 bases between them.

The rearrangement uses TRBV29-1 and TRBJ2-5; 7 nucleotides match TRBD1. The DNA end is a closer match to TRBJ2-7, so the J assignment may be wrong. In germline, CDR1 is SQVTM, CDR2 ANQGSEA. This CDR3 is 11 amino acids long. CDR3 sequence reads: CSVPQGNEQYF. Written as DNA, the CDR3 is TGCAGCGTACCACAGGGGAACGAGCAGTACTTC.

This clonotype has ten or more counts. The J gene is TRBJ2-1, the V gene TRBV29-1, with 9 bases aligning to TRBD2. Germline trimming cut 6 bases from V and 5 bases from J; bases unmatched to any gene: 5. Per the germline V gene, CDR1 is SQVTM and CDR2 is ANQGSEA. The CDR3 extends over 13 amino acids. CDR3: CSVRGLANNEQFF. The CDR3 region has the DNA TGCAGCGTGCGCGGACTAGCGAACAATGAGCAGTTCTTC.

This clonotype was seen only a few times. The chain joins TRBV24-1 to TRBJ1-2; D not resolved. This CDR3 region has 13 residues. Germline loops: CDR1 KGHDR, CDR2 SFDVKD. V lost 2 bases and J lost 8, with 11 bases in between. CDR3 DNA: TGTGCCACCAGTGATTCTCCGGGATACGGCTACACCTTC. It translates to CATSDSPGYGYTF.

V gene TRBV20-1 combines with J gene TRBJ2-4, with D possibly called TRBD1 or TRBD2 (6 bases each). Germline CDR1 is DFQATT and CDR2 is SNEGSKA (reference sequence). The CDR3 spans 13 residues. V was trimmed by 6 bases and J by 0 bases, leaving 9 bases between them. The CDR3: CSAGGLAKNIQYF. The CDR3 DNA follows: TGCAGTGCGGGGGGCTTAGCCAAAAACATTCAGTACTTC.

The chain recombines TRBV20-1 with TRBJ2-7, with 10 nucleotides matching TRBD2. Unmatched junction bases numbered 7, after V lost 2 bases and J lost 3 bases. The CDR3 sequence is 15 residues long. The germline CDR1 and CDR2 sequences are DFQATT and SNEGSKA (reference sequence). The CDR3 is CSARPKREGGYEQYF. DNA of the CDR3: TGCAGTGCTAGACCTAAGCGGGAGGGCGGCTACGAGCAGTACTTC.

The chain carries TRBV11-1 and TRBJ1-6, with a weak D call TRBD1 (6 bases). This CDR3 is built from 17 residues. The V gene's germline CDR1 is SGHAT and CDR2 FQDESV (reference sequence). V gave up 5 bases and J gave up 9 bases, with 23 bases separating them. The CDR3 loop reads CASSQRAGALGFSPLHF. The CDR3 DNA reads as TGTGCCAGCAGCCAACGGGCGGGGGCGCTGGGATTTTCACCCCTCCACTTT.

The chain combines TRBV27 with TRBJ1-2; D is uncertain. The CDR3 loop spans 13 amino acids. With 3 bases removed from V and 6 bases from J, the gap between germline ends came to 11 bases. Germline values: CDR1 MNHEY, CDR2 SMNVEV (reference sequence). CDR3 in DNA: TGTGCCAGCAGTTTCGGAAGGAAGGATGGCTACACCTTC. This translates into CASSFGRKDGYTF.

This sequence joins TRBV4-1 and TRBJ2-7; TRBD2 matches 9 bases. The CDR3 covers 16 residues. Per germline, CDR1 MGHRA and CDR2 YSYEKL. V dropped 2 bases and J dropped 6; count of bases not matched to a gene: 11. The chain's CDR3 is CASSQPGREGWIEQYF. The CDR3 nucleotides read TGCGCCAGCAGCCAACCCGGGCGGGAGGGTTGGATCGAGCAGTACTTC.

The chain employs TRBV25-1 and TRBJ2-1; TRBD2 matches 10 bases. Germline trimming cut 8 bases from V and 7 bases from J; bases unmatched to any gene: 8. CDR1 is MGHDK and CDR2 is SYGVNS in the germline V gene. This CDR3 spans 14 amino acids. DNA for the CDR3: TGTGCCAGCCGGAGCGGGAGGGCGGGGAATGAGCAGTTCTTC. Amino acids: CASRSGRAGNEQFF.

This clonotype has more than one count but fewer than ten. V usage is TRBV7-9 and J usage is TRBJ2-7, with D uncertain. Germline CDR1 reads SEHNR; CDR2 reads FQNEAQ (reference sequence). The CDR3 is made up of 14 amino acids. V lost 5 bases and J 0 bases, leaving 11 bases between the germline ends. The CDR3 DNA reads as TGTGCCAGCAGCCTAGTTACGAGCTCCTACGAGCAGTACTTC. Its protein product is CASSLVTSSYEQYF.

This chain connects TRBV28 to TRBJ1-2, with D possibly being TRBD1 (6 bases). The CDR3 length is 13 residues. Germline V CDR1 and CDR2: MDHEN, SYDVKM. V dropped 5 bases and J dropped 7 bases, with 14 bases sitting between them. Written as DNA, the CDR3 is TGTGCCAGCAGTGACAGGCCCCGGGGTGGCTACACCTTC. It translates to CASSDRPRGGYTF.

This clonotype showed up just a few times. This chain uses TRBV7-7 with TRBJ2-5; D is ambiguous. CDR3 size: 14 residues. In germline, CDR1 is SSHAT, CDR2 FNYEAQ (reference sequence). V was shortened by 5 bases and J by 0 bases, with 10 bases between the two germline ends. The CDR3 here is CASSPLGYQETQYF. The CDR3 DNA follows: TGTGCCAGCAGCCCCCTGGGTTACCAAGAGACCCAGTACTTC.

DNA for the CDR3: TGTGCCAGCAGCTTAGGACTAGCGGGAGGGCCCACAGATACGCAGTATTTT. As protein: CASSLGLAGGPTDTQYF. This chain uses TRBV7-9 with TRBJ2-3, with 14 bases matching TRBD2. J was trimmed by 2 bases and V by 1 base; bases with no gene match: 2. This CDR3 comprises 17 residues. Per germline, CDR1 SEHNR and CDR2 FQNEAQ (reference sequence).

V and J are TRBV7-9 and TRBJ2-2, with unresolved D. Germline V gene lookup returns CDR1 SEHNR and CDR2 FQNEAQ (reference sequence). The CDR3 loop spans 13 amino acids. The V end was cut by 1 base, the J end by 6 bases, with 6 bases between. This chain's CDR3 is CASSLGSAGELFF. The CDR3 DNA follows: TGTGCCAGCAGCTTAGGATCGGCCGGGGAGCTGTTTTTT.

This chain joins TRBV12-3 or TRBV12-4 and TRBJ2-1; 13 bases are a match to TRBD2. The CDR3 runs to 16 residues. The junction had 6 bases not matched to a gene; V was cut back by 3 bases and J by 7 bases. The CDR3 loop reads CASSFPGTSGVNEQFF. For the CDR3, the DNA is TGTGCCAGCAGTTTTCCCGGGACTAGCGGGGTAAATGAGCAGTTCTTC.

As regards this clonotype: A much larger clone lies a single base off, so this may be a read error. The chain links TRBV12-3 or TRBV12-4 to TRBJ2-3; D gene unclear. CDR3 length: 11 amino acids. The CDR3, as DNA: TGTGCCAGCAGTTTAGTAGATGCGCAGTATTTT. This gives the protein CASSLVDAQYF.

The chain combines TRBV20-1 with TRBJ1-4; no clear D. The V gene lost 6 bases and the J gene lost 5 bases, with 10 bases spanning the gap. The CDR3 has 12 amino acids. Germline V gene data show CDR1 as DFQATT and CDR2 as SNEGSKA (reference sequence). The CDR3 protein is CSAVIKNEKLFF. CDR3 sequence (DNA): TGCAGTGCGGTGATAAAAAATGAAAAACTGTTTTTT.